This T cell receptor beta chain was identified in a study of blood T cell repertoires in COVID-19. On the study more broadly: Samples came from the United States, Italy and Spain, spanning acute and convalescent COVID-19. Sources were T cells, B-cell-depleted T cells, or PBMCs; the material itself was cDNA or gDNA.

How the authors handled the data: How many nucleated cells were present was estimated from reference gene primer amplification. Sequencing used immunoSEQ multiplex PCR; TCRdb keeps in-frame clones, though not all of them. From that table come the V and J calls and clone size; the DNA was used to work out D and trimming. This sample has 35,000 to 45,000 clones, with approximately 86% found just once. Trimming removed 0 bases at V and 7 bases at J, with 15 bases between. The CDR3 runs 15 residues. Looked up from germline, CDR1 is LGHNA and CDR2 is YNFKEQ. This clonotype was obtained from a human donor in a cohort sampled during active COVID-19. The source material was peripheral blood. The rearrangement uses TRBV4-2 and TRBJ2-5; a weak D match, TRBD1 (7 bases). The CDR3 loop is CASSQEGGGAGTQYF. Here the CDR3 DNA reads TGTGCCAGCAGCCAAGAAGGGGGCGGGGCGGGGACCCAGTACTTC.